This TCR beta chain derives from a study of blood T cells in healthy people across ages. At the level of the study: When template switching was applied, about one barcoded beta molecule was captured per two T cells.

A second PCR of roughly 7 to 11 cycles used a sample-barcoded 5' primer and a J-beta primer mix. One entry per CDR3 protein, called by TCRdb with MiXCR from the 5' RACE reads. There are 780,000 or so distinct CDR3 sequences in the sample; approximately 60% occur only once, and roughly 25% lies in the top ten. The table lists this clonotype with many counts. Its antigen remains unidentified. General study points: Estimates of diversity drawn from one million T cells were considered underestimates. Diversity of TCR beta per million T cells declined in a roughly linear way with age.

The donors, all healthy, were Caucasians living in Russia, aged roughly 6 to 100. Sequencing was done on a sample of blood. The TCR sequence derives from a man aged 35 to 55 in good health.

CDR3 region: CASSDRPHVEAFF. The CDR3 DNA reads as TGTGCCAGCAGTGACCGGCCCCACGTCGAAGCTTTCTTT. The chain carries TRBV25-1 and TRBJ1-1, with D uncertain. Germline V CDR1 and CDR2: MGHDK, SYGVNS. The CDR3 totals 13 residues. The V gene lost 3 bases and the J gene lost 8 bases, with 13 bases spanning the gap.